The T cell receptor beta chain described here comes from a study of identical twins. Study outcomes and limitations: The study reached conclusions through statistical analysis that was cross-sectional, not following the same donors. The more abundant beta clonotypes in cord blood had fewer insertions, and memory repertoires did not show this.

V lost 4 bases and J lost 5, with 12 bases in between. This CDR3 is built from 12 residues. Germline V gene lookup returns CDR1 SQVTM and CDR2 ANQGSEA. Notes on this clonotype: Its target is unknown.

MiXCR was run by TCRdb on the 5' RACE reads, yielding one entry per CDR3 protein. Among some 1,700,000 distinct CDR3 sequences, around 29% were seen once, and the ten largest hold 0.25% to 0.3%. The sample was cord blood. The receptor was derived from a newborn girl in good health. This rearrangement joins TRBV29-1 to TRBJ2-7; D might be TRBD1 or TRBD2, each matching 5 bases. CDR3 nucleotides: TGCAGCGTTGGTGGGGGTAGGGACGAGCAGTACTTC. Translation gives CSVGGGRDEQYF.